One sample yielded the 17 T cell receptor beta chains listed below, sequenced in a study of blood T cell repertoires in COVID-19. Sequenced by immunoSEQ multiplex PCR; TCRdb stores in-frame clones only, minus some. The table has about 270,000 clones, approximately 84% seen once. Sequenced: peripheral blood. The receptors come from a human donor with COVID-19, enrolled during active disease. The donor label of this sample is uncertain.

This clone came up a few times. The V call is TRBV7-9, the J call TRBJ1-6, with D uncertain. Trimming left V 2 bases short and J 0 bases short, with 11 bases between. Germline-derived CDR1 and CDR2 are SEHNR and FQNEAQ (reference sequence). This CDR3 has 17 residues. As DNA, the CDR3 is TGTGCCAGCAGCTTAAGTTTGGGGAGCTCCTATAATTCACCCCTCCACTTT. The encoded protein is CASSLSLGSSYNSPLHF.

V and J are TRBV23-1 and TRBJ2-1, with 7 positions matching TRBD2. TRBV23-1 has ORF status, its function being uncertain. Losses at the gene ends were 2 bases for V and 6 bases for J; bases not matched to a gene: 10. The CDR3 has 16 residues. This CDR3 is CASSQMGGTTANEQFF. The CDR3 nucleotides are TGCGCCAGCAGTCAAATGGGCGGGACTACCGCCAATGAGCAGTTCTTC.

The gene calls are TRBV27 and TRBJ1-1; TRBD1 matches at 7 bases. Germline V gene sequence: CDR1 MNHEY, CDR2 SMNVEV (reference sequence). J gave up 4 bases and V 4 bases, and 18 bases lay outside the gene matches. CDR3 length equals 18 residues. In DNA form, the CDR3 reads TGTGCCAGCAGTTCCGTAAGGAGCTACCTCAGGGGGTCCACTGAAGCTTTCTTT. Amino acids: CASSSVRSYLRGSTEAFF.

The chain recombines TRBV19 with TRBJ1-4, with TRBD1 as a possible D gene (5 bases). Germline lookup yields CDR1 LNHDA and CDR2 SQIVND (reference sequence). Deletions cut 9 bases from V and 4 bases from J, with 15 bases between. The CDR3 runs 14 residues. The chain's CDR3 is CASRGGNVNEKLFF. CDR3 DNA: TGTGCCAGCCGGGGGGGAAACGTTAATGAAAAACTGTTTTTT.

This chain's CDR3 is CASRPGLGLNTEAFF. The CDR3 bases are TGTGCCAGCAGACCCGGCCTGGGGCTGAACACTGAAGCTTTCTTT. This sequence joins TRBV7-2 and TRBJ1-1; D might be TRBD1 (5 bases). The CDR3 runs to 15 residues. Germline CDR1 is SGHTA and CDR2 is FQGNSA. The germline V and J ends were trimmed by 6 bases and 0 bases, with 14 bases remaining between them.

The chain combines TRBV5-1 with TRBJ1-3; D is unresolved. V dropped 0 bases and J dropped 1 base, with 8 bases sitting between them. From germline, CDR1 is SGHRS and CDR2 YFSETQ. This CDR3 is built from 15 residues. CDR3 bases: TGCGCCAGCAGCTTGGGCCCGACATCTGGAAACACCATATATTTT. It encodes CASSLGPTSGNTIYF.

The V and J genes are TRBV5-8 and TRBJ1-1, with 9 bases that match TRBD1. V was clipped by 3 bases and J by 4 bases; unmatched bases: 7. Germline V gene sequence: CDR1 SGHTS, CDR2 YDEGEE. The CDR3 covers 15 residues. The CDR3 DNA reads TGTGCCAGCAGCTGGGGGACAGGGCGAACCACTGAAGCTTTCTTT. As protein: CASSWGTGRTTEAFF. The full variable domain, rest sourced from reference TRBV5-8 and TRBJ1-1, is EAGVTQSPTHLIKTRGQQATLRCSPISGHTSVYWYQQALGLGLQFLLWYDEGEERNRGNFPPRFSGRQFPNYSSELNVNALELEDSALYLCASSWGTGRTTEAFFGQGTRLTVV.

The chain recombines TRBV4-1 with TRBJ2-7, with 7 bases fitting TRBD1. J lost 2 bases, V lost 4 bases, and 11 bases had no gene match. The CDR3 spans 16 residues. The germline gives CDR1 MGHRA, CDR2 YSYEKL. Written as DNA, the CDR3 is TGCGCCAGCAGCCGGCATGCCGGGACAGTCGCCTACGAGCAGTACTTC. Amino acid sequence: CASSRHAGTVAYEQYF.

V is TRBV19 and J is TRBJ1-3, with TRBD1 matching over 8 bases. Unmatched junction bases numbered 6, after V lost 4 bases and J lost 4 bases. Germline CDR1 reads LNHDA; CDR2 reads SQIVND (reference sequence). The CDR3 has 15 amino acids. CDR3 DNA sequence: TGTGCCAGTAGTAGGGACAGGCATTACGGAAACACCATATATTTT. Its protein is CASSRDRHYGNTIYF.

The CDR3 loop is CAISEETGNTGELFF. In DNA, the CDR3 is TGTGCCATCAGTGAGGAAACAGGGAACACCGGGGAGCTGTTTTTT. The chain combines TRBV10-3 with TRBJ2-2; maybe TRBD1 (5 bases). This CDR3 region has 15 residues. From germline, CDR1 is ENHRY and CDR2 SYGVKD. Trimming removed 2 bases from V and 1 base from J, with 8 bases in between.

The chain uses TRBV5-1 and TRBJ2-5; 12 bases agree with TRBD1. V was clipped by 3 bases and J by 5 bases; unmatched bases: 11. CDR1 is SGHRS and CDR2 is YFSETQ in the germline V gene. The CDR3 length is 17 residues. CDR3 amino acids: CASSWGQGATELETQYF. CDR3 bases: TGCGCCAGCAGCTGGGGACAGGGGGCGACTGAATTGGAGACCCAGTACTTC.

This chain uses TRBV11-2 with TRBJ2-7; 9 bases agree with TRBD1. J gave up 3 bases and V 7 bases, and 7 bases lay outside the gene matches. CDR1 is SGHAT and CDR2 is FQNNGV in the germline V gene. The CDR3 length is 14 residues. CDR3 amino acids: CASTQGTGNYEQYF. The CDR3 DNA reads TGTGCCAGCACCCAAGGGACAGGGAACTACGAGCAGTACTTC.

The chain uses TRBV7-2 and TRBJ2-7, with 12 bases matching TRBD1. V trimming: 6 bases; J trimming: 2 bases; junction bases outside the gene matches: 14. The germline V gene has CDR1 SGHTA and CDR2 FQGNSA. There are 18 residues in the CDR3. This CDR3 is CASSRPGQGAGRAYEQYF. The CDR3 nucleotides are TGTGCCAGCAGTCGACCGGGACAGGGGGCGGGAAGGGCCTACGAGCAGTACTTC.

This sequence joins TRBV6-6 and TRBJ1-5; a possible D gene is TRBD1 (6 bases). Deletions cut 5 bases from V and 0 bases from J, with 20 bases between. The length of the CDR3 is 18 residues. Germline V CDR1 and CDR2: MNHNY, SVGAGI (reference sequence). DNA of the CDR3: TGTGCCAGCAGTCTTACAGGGCCAGGGGCAGCTAGCAATCAGCCCCAGCATTTT. Its translation is CASSLTGPGAASNQPQHF.

This clone was detected a few times. One junction end disagrees with the germline gene, perhaps due to a read error. The chain couples TRBV29-1 to TRBJ1-6; 9 nucleotides line up with TRBD1. CDR3 length: 14 amino acids. CDR1 is SQVTM, CDR2 ANQGSEA, per germline. In DNA, the CDR3 is TGCAGCGTTTTAATGGGACAGGGAAATTCAGCCCTCCACTTT. Translated: CSVLMGQGNSALHF.

V usage is TRBV28 and J usage is TRBJ2-1; the match to TRBD2 covers 11 bases. Germline V gives CDR1 MDHEN, CDR2 SYDVKM. Trimming cost V 5 bases and J 4 bases; bases outside gene matches: 10. CDR3 length: 17 residues. The CDR3 is CASSLSSGRTIYNEQFF. CDR3 nucleotide sequence: TGTGCCAGCAGTCTTTCTAGCGGGAGGACTATATACAATGAGCAGTTCTTC.

The J gene is TRBJ2-2, the V gene TRBV5-4; 10 positions match TRBD2. Germline V gene sequence: CDR1 SGHNT, CDR2 YYREEE (reference sequence). Trimming cost V 0 bases and J 6 bases; bases outside gene matches: 5. This CDR3 has 16 amino acids. DNA of the CDR3: TGTGCCAGCAGCTTGGGGGGACTAGCGTGGTCCGGGGAGCTGTTTTTT. Its translation: CASSLGGLAWSGELFF.